This section outlines one T cell receptor (beta chain) sequence together with its context. There are 15 residues in the CDR3. V gave up 4 bases and J gave up 2 bases; unmatched junction bases: 3. In germline, CDR1 is SGHAT, CDR2 FQNNGV. Sequenced by immunoSEQ multiplex PCR; TCRdb stores in-frame clones only, minus some. Of about 190,000 clones listed, approximately 91% were seen once; the top ten hold roughly 6%. This entry belongs to a study of blood T cell repertoires in COVID-19. Whole-study context: Acute-phase and convalescent COVID-19 samples originated in the United States, Italy and Spain. In each case, the material was cDNA or gDNA derived from T cells, B-cell-depleted T cells, or PBMCs.

This sequence originates from a woman aged 35 to 49 who had recovered from COVID-19. The sequenced material came from peripheral blood. J is TRBJ1-3 and V is TRBV11-2, with 9 nucleotides matching TRBD1. The CDR3 DNA reads as TGTGCCAGCAGCTGGGGACAGGGCGCTGGAAACACCATATATTTT. This encodes CASSWGQGAGNTIYF. Variable domain in full (rest from reference TRBV11-2 and TRBJ1-3): EAGVAQSPRYKIIEKRQSVAFWCNPISGHATLYWYQQILGQGPKLLIQFQNNGVVDDSQLPKDRFSAERLKGVDSTLKIQPAKLEDSAVYLCASSWGQGAGNTIYFGEGSWLTVV.